A single sample gave rise to the 20 T cell receptor beta chains below, sequenced in a study of cytomegalovirus exposure and HLA in healthy donors. It was with 60 Vbeta and 13 Jbeta primers that the PCR ran. Libraries were prepared by immunoSEQ multiplex PCR; TCRdb keeps only in-frame clonotypes and omits some of them. The data show over 80,000 clones, roughly 82% seen once. The sample comprised PBMCs. All receptors come from a man between 25 and 39 years old in good health and CMV-seropositive.

V usage is TRBV10-3 and J usage is TRBJ1-2; D is uncertain. This CDR3 comprises 17 residues. Per germline, CDR1 ENHRY and CDR2 SYGVKD. V was shortened by 0 bases and J by 4 bases, with 18 bases between the two germline ends. The CDR3 DNA reads TGTGCCATCAGTGAGTCGGTGTTCACCCGAGATACCTATGGCTACACCTTC. Its protein is CAISESVFTRDTYGYTF.

The J gene is TRBJ2-1, the V gene TRBV5-1; 11 nucleotides line up with TRBD1. The CDR3 contains 16 residues. Germline values: CDR1 SGHRS, CDR2 YFSETQ. V dropped 5 bases and J dropped 4; count of bases not matched to a gene: 8. CDR3 region: CASSIGTGGKYNEQFF. In nucleotides, the CDR3 is TGCGCCAGCAGTATAGGGACAGGGGGGAAATACAATGAGCAGTTCTTC.

The genes are TRBV4-3 and TRBJ1-4; 9 bases fit TRBD1. The CDR3 consists of 16 residues. V shed 0 bases and J 8 bases; nucleotides not matched to a gene: 7. Looked up from germline, CDR1 is LGHNA and CDR2 is YSLEER. The CDR3 protein is CASSQDFGQGREKLFF. CDR3 in DNA: TGCGCCAGCAGCCAAGATTTCGGACAGGGGCGCGAAAAACTGTTTTTT.

This clone was counted a few times. The chain is built from TRBV29-1 and TRBJ2-1; TRBD2 aligns across 7 bases. The CDR3 consists of 12 residues. Per the germline V gene, CDR1 is SQVTM and CDR2 is ANQGSEA. With V trimmed by 5 bases and J by 8 bases, 6 bases remained unmatched. The CDR3 sequence is CSVWGGLDEQFF. The CDR3 nucleotides are TGCAGCGTTTGGGGAGGGCTGGATGAGCAGTTCTTC.

The rearrangement joins TRBV27 to TRBJ2-1; 8 nucleotides align to TRBD2. V lost 5 bases, J lost 6 bases, and 6 bases stayed unmatched. The V gene's germline CDR1 is MNHEY and CDR2 SMNVEV (reference sequence). The CDR3 spans 14 residues. CDR3 amino acids: CASSTGLAGNEQFF. The DNA of the CDR3 is TGTGCCAGCAGTACCGGACTAGCCGGCAATGAGCAGTTCTTC.

This CDR3 is CASSLGGLAGVVNEQFF. The CDR3 DNA follows: TGCGCCAGCAGCTTGGGGGGACTAGCGGGAGTAGTGAATGAGCAGTTCTTC. V and J are TRBV5-1 and TRBJ2-1; 14 bases line up with TRBD2. The CDR3 runs 17 residues. Looked up from germline, CDR1 is SGHRS and CDR2 is YFSETQ. With V trimmed by 0 bases and J by 7 bases, 6 bases remained unmatched.

The chain uses TRBV28 and TRBJ1-1; D unclear. V dropped 6 bases and J dropped 11 bases, with 13 bases sitting between them. This CDR3 is built from 11 residues. CDR1 is MDHEN, CDR2 SYDVKM, per germline. The CDR3: CASSWVGRAFF. The CDR3 nucleotides read TGTGCCAGCAGCTGGGTCGGGAGGGCTTTCTTT. The whole variable domain, filled in from reference TRBV28 and TRBJ1-1, reads DVKVTQSSRYLVKRTGEKVFLECVQDMDHENMFWYRQDPGLGLRLIYFSYDVKMKEKGDIPEGYSVSREKKERFSLILESASTNQTSMYLCASSWVGRAFFGQGTRLTVV.

J is TRBJ2-5 and V is TRBV5-1, with D possibly being TRBD1 (7 bases). The J call may be in error: the DNA end matches TRBJ2-7 better. The CDR3 consists of 16 residues. Germline V gene data show CDR1 as SGHRS and CDR2 as YFSETQ. The CDR3 region has the DNA TGCGCCAGCAGCTCGCGGGACAGTGCTTACTCCTACGAGCAGTACTTC. It yields the protein CASSSRDSAYSYEQYF.

This clone was observed once. The chain couples TRBV28 to TRBJ1-5; a possible D gene is TRBD1 (6 bases). Germline loops: CDR1 MDHEN, CDR2 SYDVKM. The CDR3 length is 16 residues. Trimming took off 6 bases at V and 2 bases at J, with 17 bases between the two ends. The CDR3 bases are TGTGCCAGCAGCGGAAATAGGGGGTCCCGCAATCAGCCCCAGCATTTT. Encoded protein: CASSGNRGSRNQPQHF. Drawing the rest from reference TRBV28 and TRBJ1-5, the complete variable domain is DVKVTQSSRYLVKRTGEKVFLECVQDMDHENMFWYRQDPGLGLRLIYFSYDVKMKEKGDIPEGYSVSREKKERFSLILESASTNQTSMYLCASSGNRGSRNQPQHFGDGTRLSIL.

The chain combines TRBV9 with TRBJ2-1; D remains unclear. Germline assignment: CDR1 SGDLS and CDR2 YYNGEE. V lost 2 bases and J 5 bases, leaving 14 bases between the germline ends. The CDR3 covers 15 residues. The CDR3 is CASSVSPVMNNEQFF. CDR3 nucleotide sequence: TGTGCCAGCAGCGTTAGCCCAGTTATGAACAATGAGCAGTTCTTC.

This chain connects TRBV6-6 to TRBJ2-7; weak D call: TRBD1 (6 bases). The CDR3 sequence is 15 residues long. Germline V gene lookup returns CDR1 MNHNY and CDR2 SVGAGI (reference sequence). Trimming cost V 0 bases and J 0 bases, with 9 bases left between them. The CDR3 DNA follows: TGTGCCAGCAGTTACTCGTTGGACAGCTCCTACGAGCAGTACTTC. Translating gives CASSYSLDSSYEQYF.

The CDR3 protein is CASSLAGTKETQYF. The CDR3 DNA follows: TGCGCCAGCAGCTTGGCCGGGACAAAGGAGACCCAGTACTTC. The gene calls are TRBV5-1 and TRBJ2-5; a possible D gene is TRBD1 (6 bases). V shed 0 bases and J shed 5 bases, with 11 bases lying between them. Germline CDR1 reads SGHRS; CDR2 reads YFSETQ. The CDR3 has 14 amino acids.

The chain has TRBV7-8 and TRBJ2-7, with 9 nucleotides matching TRBD1. CDR3 length equals 15 residues. The V gene end was trimmed by 5 bases and the J gene end by 1 base; junction bases not matched to a gene: 6. Germline CDR1 is SGHVS and CDR2 is FQNEAQ. The CDR3 here is CASSPPGTGSYEQYF. CDR3 bases: TGTGCCAGCAGCCCTCCCGGGACAGGGTCCTACGAGCAGTACTTC.

The chain links TRBV30 to TRBJ2-7; 7 bases fit TRBD1. The germline V gene has CDR1 GTSNPN and CDR2 SVGIG (reference sequence). This CDR3 spans 14 amino acids. V lost 5 bases, J lost 3 bases, and 10 bases stayed unmatched. The CDR3 protein is CAWERQGTNYEQYF. CDR3 nucleotides: TGTGCCTGGGAAAGACAGGGAACTAACTACGAGCAGTACTTC. Variable domain in full (rest from reference TRBV30 and TRBJ2-7): SQTIHQWPATLVQPVGSPLSLECTVEGTSNPNLYWYRQAAGRGLQLLFYSVGIGQISSEVPQNLSASRPQDRQFILSSKKLLLSDSGFYLCAWERQGTNYEQYFGPGTRLTVT.

A note on this clone: The identical CDR3 is also encoded by other nucleotide sequences in the sample. V is TRBV9 and J is TRBJ2-2, with 10 bases matching TRBD2. The CDR3 has 15 residues. V shed 3 bases and J 6 bases; nucleotides not matched to a gene: 5. Germline-derived CDR1 and CDR2 are SGDLS and YYNGEE. CDR3 in DNA: TGTGCCAGCAGCGCAATGCTAGCGGGAGCCGGGGAGCTGTTTTTT. This encodes CASSAMLAGAGELFF.

The chain links TRBV5-1 to TRBJ2-7; the match to TRBD2 covers 16 bases. The V and J ends lost 6 bases and 2 bases, in that order; junction bases with no gene match: 11. CDR1 and CDR2 (germline): SGHRS, YFSETQ. This CDR3 has 18 amino acids. CDR3 in DNA: TGCGCCAGCATTCCCGGGACTAGCGGGAGGGGTAACGCCTACGAGCAGTACTTC. Its protein is CASIPGTSGRGNAYEQYF. The variable domain in full, completed from reference TRBV5-1 and TRBJ2-7, reads KAGVTQTPRYLIKTRGQQVTLSCSPISGHRSVSWYQQTPGQGLQFLFEYFSETQRNKGNFPGRFSGRQFSNSRSEMNVSTLELGDSALYLCASIPGTSGRGNAYEQYFGPGTRLTVT.

The chain combines TRBV12-2 with TRBJ1-1. TRBV12-2 is classified as a pseudogene. This CDR3 is 16 amino acids long. The DNA of the CDR3 is TGTGCAAGTCGCTTATCACGGGGGGCGCTTAGGACTGAAGCTTTCTTT. Its protein product is CASRLSRGALRTEAFF.

About this clone itself: A read error may produce the germline difference seen at one junction end. CDR3 DNA: TGTGCCAGCAGCTTACAGGGCTCTCTTTCTGCGGCCAACGTCCTGACTTTC. Its protein product is CASSLQGSLSAANVLTF. The chain employs TRBV28 and TRBJ2-6; perhaps TRBD1 as D (6 bases). The CDR3 runs 17 residues. The V gene's germline CDR1 is MDHEN and CDR2 SYDVKM.

The chain has TRBV5-1 and TRBJ1-1; D perhaps matches TRBD1 (6 bases). V shed 3 bases and J shed 1 base, with 10 bases lying between them. Germline CDR1 SGHRS, CDR2 YFSETQ. This CDR3 has 14 amino acids. The CDR3 nucleotides read TGCGCCAGCAGCTCTGGACAGCAGAACACTGAAGCTTTCTTT. It yields the protein CASSSGQQNTEAFF.

V and J are TRBV27 and TRBJ1-6; 9 positions match TRBD1. The CDR3 runs 17 residues. V lost 9 bases and J lost 11; bases outside the gene matches: 20. From germline, CDR1 is MNHEY and CDR2 SMNVEV (reference sequence). Here the CDR3 reads CASSSLHGQGTGTPLHF. CDR3 in DNA: TGTGCCAGTTCCAGCCTTCATGGACAGGGGACCGGAACACCCCTCCACTTT.